This passage covers 7 T cell receptor beta chains from one sample sequenced in a study of regulatory T cells in long-lasting Graves disease. Construction of TCR beta libraries relied on iRepertoire HTBI primers and on Arm-PCR targeting CDR3 regions. TCRdb reprocessed the multiplex PCR reads via MiXCR and lists one record per CDR3 protein. The sample yields 500,000 or so distinct CDR3 sequences, roughly 16% seen once. The time point was: newly diagnosed GD, antithyroid drugs for less than 3 months. Extracted RNA from PBMCs served as the source of the TCR library. This same sample was also part of a study on T cells in Graves' hyperthyroidism and ophthalmopathy.

Sequencing was performed on peripheral blood mononuclear cells (PBMCs), taken at new diagnosis, from a patient treated with antithyroid drugs. These receptors originate from a man aged 40-49 years with Graves disease.

This clonotype occurred a few times. The chain carries TRBV7-9 and TRBJ1-2; no clear D. Germline CDR1 and CDR2: SEHNR and FQNEAQ (reference sequence). V dropped 3 bases and J dropped 7 bases, with 18 bases sitting between them. The CDR3 is 15 residues long. CDR3 sequence: CASSFGTAGGSGYTF. The CDR3 coding sequence is TGTGCCAGCAGCTTTGGCACCGCCGGAGGTAGTGGCTACACCTTC.

This clonotype was found many times. V is TRBV3-1 and J is TRBJ2-3, with 8 positions matching TRBD2. Germline CDR1 is LGHDT and CDR2 is YNNKEL (reference sequence). The V and J ends lost 4 bases and 0 bases, in that order; junction bases with no gene match: 9. The CDR3 has 17 residues. CDR3 sequence (DNA): TGTGCCAGCAGCCTTCGGGGTAGCGGGAAAAGCACAGATACGCAGTATTTT. It translates to CASSLRGSGKSTDTQYF.

The table lists this clonotype with a count of one. This chain uses TRBV20-1 with TRBJ2-4, with 9 bases matching TRBD2. Germline assignment: CDR1 DFQATT and CDR2 SNEGSKA (reference sequence). This CDR3 comprises 15 residues. Trimming removed 0 bases from V and 10 bases from J; junction bases left unmatched: 10. The CDR3 loop reads CSARDVLAGSGIQYF. The CDR3 DNA is TGCAGTGCTAGAGATGTCCTAGCGGGATCGGGGATTCAGTACTTC.

This clonotype showed up just a few times. The rearrangement uses TRBV2 and TRBJ2-1; D gene unclear. The CDR3 loop spans 14 amino acids. Trimming removed 6 bases at V and 6 bases at J, with 15 bases between. The germline V gene encodes CDR1 SNHLY and CDR2 FYNNEI. The CDR3 sequence is CASRKDLGSNEQFF. The CDR3, as DNA: TGTGCCAGCAGGAAGGACCTCGGTTCCAATGAGCAGTTCTTC.

The rearrangement links TRBV12-3 or TRBV12-4 to TRBJ2-7, with D possibly being TRBD2 (7 bases). CDR3 size: 18 residues. Trimming took 5 bases from V and 4 from J, leaving 27 bases between them. The CDR3 protein is CASSRSLGGGSGRYEQYF. The CDR3 nucleotides are TGTGCCAGCAGTCGGTCCCTTGGGGGCGGGAGTGGAAGATACGAGCAGTACTTC.

This chain joins TRBV9 and TRBJ2-5; perhaps TRBD2 as D (6 bases). CDR1 is SGDLS and CDR2 is YYNGEE in the germline V gene. Trimming removed 0 bases at V and 5 bases at J, with 26 bases between. CDR3 length equals 19 residues. CDR3 protein: CASSVGTSRDPYWEETQYF. The CDR3, as DNA: TGTGCCAGCAGCGTAGGGACGTCGCGGGACCCCTATTGGGAGGAGACCCAGTACTTC. The entire variable domain, with the rest obtained from reference TRBV9 and TRBJ2-5, is as follows: DSGVTQTPKHLITATGQRVTLRCSPRSGDLSVYWYQQSLDQGLQFLIQYYNGEERAKGNILERFSAQQFPDLHSELNLSSLELGDSALYFCASSVGTSRDPYWEETQYFGPGTRLLVL.

This clonotype was observed at least ten times. V is TRBV3-1 and J is TRBJ2-1; weak D call: TRBD2 (5 bases). The CDR3 is 16 amino acids. Trimming removed 0 bases from V and 3 bases from J, with 12 bases in between. CDR1 and CDR2 (germline): LGHDT, YNNKEL (reference sequence). The DNA of the CDR3 is TGTGCCAGCAGCCAAGATCGGCTAGGACTCTACAATGAGCAGTTCTTC. Residues: CASSQDRLGLYNEQFF.